The entry below gives a single T cell receptor beta chain sequence along with its context. Its antigen remains unidentified. The entry originates in a study of breast tumors, draining lymph nodes, adjacent tissues. Whole-study results and caveats: Luminal-like breast cancer showed significantly greater tumor-nontumor repertoire similarity than basal-like breast cancer did. Data only fit, rather than demonstrated, lymph node origin of most tumor T cells. The data were judged consistent with most tumor T cells coming from lymph node and expanding in tumor. Compared with lymph nodes, tumors were less diverse; compared with nontumor tissue, more.

TCRdb re-analysed the multiplex PCR reads in MiXCR, keeping a single row per CDR3 protein. This table has more than 20,000 distinct CDR3 sequences, 50% appearing once. CDR1 is SGHAT, CDR2 FQNNGV, per germline. The CDR3 loop spans 16 amino acids. V dropped 3 bases and J dropped 12 bases, with 23 bases sitting between them. The receptor was isolated from a female donor with breast cancer. Some clones in this sample may be carry-over from other donors' samples. The material sequenced was breast tumor tissue. This chain joins TRBV11-2 and TRBJ1-4; a weak D match, TRBD1 (5 bases). As DNA, the CDR3 is TGTGCCAGCAGCTTGGCCCAGGGACTTACGGTAGAAGAACTGTTTTTT. Translating it yields CASSLAQGLTVEELFF. Together with reference TRBV11-2 and TRBJ1-4, the CDR3 gives the full variable domain: EAGVAQSPRYKIIEKRQSVAFWCNPISGHATLYWYQQILGQGPKLLIQFQNNGVVDDSQLPKDRFSAERLKGVDSTLKIQPAKLEDSAVYLCASSLAQGLTVEELFFGSGTQLSVL.